The 21 T cell receptor beta chains given below trace back to one sample, sequenced in a study of blood T cell repertoires in COVID-19. Here immunoSEQ multiplex PCR was the method, and the copy in TCRdb shows in-frame clones only, minus some. The data hold approximately 210,000 clones, with 84% observed a single time. Source material: peripheral blood. These receptors were collected from a woman in her forties or fifties with active or convalescent COVID-19.

A few counts support this clone. The V call is TRBV20-1, the J call TRBJ1-5, with D perhaps TRBD1 (6 bases). The CDR3 is 15 residues long. V was trimmed by 3 bases and J by 1 base, leaving 13 bases between them. CDR1 and CDR2 (germline): DFQATT, SNEGSKA (reference sequence). The CDR3 loop reads CSASKGTSSNQPQHF. CDR3 in DNA: TGCAGTGCTAGTAAAGGGACATCGAGCAATCAGCCCCAGCATTTT.

J is TRBJ2-2 and V is TRBV27; 10 nucleotides line up with TRBD1. The CDR3 is 20 residues long. Per the germline V gene, CDR1 is MNHEY and CDR2 is SMNVEV (reference sequence). Trimming removed 1 base from V and 4 bases from J; junction bases left unmatched: 15. CDR3 DNA sequence: TGTGCCAGCAGTTTATGTTCCGCGACAGGGGGCTTCGGGATCACCGGGGAGCTGTTTTTT. This translates into CASSLCSATGGFGITGELFF.

The gene calls are TRBV2 and TRBJ1-1; TRBD1 is a possible D gene (6 bases). The V gene's germline CDR1 is SNHLY and CDR2 FYNNEI. This CDR3 region has 15 residues. V was clipped by 9 bases and J by 4 bases, with 21 bases between them. The CDR3 reads CASTISGTKSTEAFF. CDR3 coding DNA: TGTGCCAGTACAATCTCCGGGACAAAAAGCACTGAAGCTTTCTTT.

The rearrangement links TRBV29-1 to TRBJ2-7; 7 bases agree with TRBD1. J gave up 1 base and V 3 bases, and 3 bases lay outside the gene matches. The CDR3 is made up of 13 amino acids. The germline V gene has CDR1 SQVTM and CDR2 ANQGSEA. The CDR3 DNA sequence: TGCAGCGTTGAGGGACAGAATTCCTACGAGCAGTACTTC. Protein sequence: CSVEGQNSYEQYF.

The chain uses TRBV5-6 and TRBJ1-1; D is perhaps TRBD1 (6 bases). The germline V gene encodes CDR1 SGHDT and CDR2 YYEEEE. This CDR3 has 14 residues. V was cut by 3 bases and J by 0 bases, with 9 bases left in between. The CDR3 nucleotides are TGTGCCAGCAGCTCGGGACACTTGAACACTGAAGCTTTCTTT. As protein: CASSSGHLNTEAFF.

The V gene is TRBV5-1, the J gene TRBJ2-3; unclear D gene. Trimming removed 0 bases from V and 2 bases from J, with 7 bases in between. CDR1 and CDR2 from the germline V gene are SGHRS and YFSETQ. The CDR3 loop spans 14 amino acids. The CDR3 here is CASSLESHTDTQYF. CDR3 in DNA: TGCGCCAGCAGCTTGGAGAGCCACACAGATACGCAGTATTTT.

This chain connects TRBV27 to TRBJ2-5; 15 nucleotides align to TRBD2. The ends lost 4 bases at V and 5 bases at J; junction bases unmatched: 11. Germline CDR1 is MNHEY and CDR2 is SMNVEV (reference sequence). The CDR3 has 18 amino acids. CDR3 DNA: TGTGCCAGCAGTTCCTATGGACTAGCGGGAGGGAGAAGGGAGACCCAGTACTTC. This sequence encodes CASSSYGLAGGRRETQYF.

V and J are TRBV5-1 and TRBJ2-3; D is perhaps TRBD1 (6 bases). Germline CDR1 reads SGHRS; CDR2 reads YFSETQ. V was shortened by 4 bases and J by 0 bases, with 15 bases between the two germline ends. CDR3 length: 16 amino acids. In nucleotides, the CDR3 is TGCGCCAGCAGCCCAGGGGCTCACTCTAGCACAGATACGCAGTATTTT. It yields the protein CASSPGAHSSTDTQYF.

The gene calls are TRBV3-1 (or the pseudogene TRBV3-2) and TRBJ1-1, with 9 bases identical to TRBD1. The CDR3 covers 14 residues. Germline V gene data show CDR1 as LGHDT and CDR2 as YNNKEL (reference sequence). J lost 5 bases, V lost 6 bases, and 7 bases had no gene match. The CDR3 DNA reads TGTGCCAGCAGTCGCGGACAGGGGACGACTGAAGCTTTCTTT. Its translation is CASSRGQGTTEAFF.

The V and J genes are TRBV10-3 and TRBJ1-5; D is undetermined. V lost 4 bases and J lost 0, with 4 bases in between. CDR3 length equals 13 residues. Germline CDR1 reads ENHRY; CDR2 reads SYGVKD. The DNA of the CDR3 is TGTGCCATCAGTGTTAATAGCAATCAGCCCCAGCATTTT. This codes for CAISVNSNQPQHF.

This clone was detected only once. The V and J genes are TRBV3-1 (or the pseudogene TRBV3-2) and TRBJ1-1, with D possibly being TRBD1 (5 bases). The germline V gene encodes CDR1 LGHDT and CDR2 YNNKEL (reference sequence). The CDR3 has 15 residues. V dropped 0 bases and J dropped 5 bases, with 13 bases sitting between them. For the CDR3, the DNA is TGTGCCAGCAGCCAAGACTGGTCAGGGAGGACTGAAGCTTTCTTT. Translating it yields CASSQDWSGRTEAFF.

This sequence joins TRBV2 and TRBJ1-2; D remains ambiguous. Germline CDR1 SNHLY, CDR2 FYNNEI. The CDR3 contains 12 residues. V shed 3 bases and J shed 8 bases, with 10 bases lying between them. The CDR3 nucleotides read TGTGCCAGCAGTGAGGAGGGAAGAGGCTACACCTTC. Residues: CASSEEGRGYTF.

This chain joins TRBV5-8 and TRBJ2-2; weak D call: TRBD2 (6 bases). V lost 4 bases, J lost 1 base, and 11 bases lay in between. Germline V gene sequence: CDR1 SGHTS, CDR2 YDEGEE. This CDR3 spans 15 amino acids. This CDR3 is CASSRGDGNTGELFF. CDR3 DNA: TGTGCCAGCAGCCGCGGGGACGGGAACACCGGGGAGCTGTTTTTT.

This clone was found once. The DNA of the CDR3 is TGTGCCAGCGGGCGGGACAGTAACACTGAAGCTTTCTTT. Encoded protein: CASGRDSNTEAFF. The rearrangement links TRBV27 to TRBJ1-1; the match to TRBD1 covers 7 bases. Germline loops: CDR1 MNHEY, CDR2 SMNVEV (reference sequence). The CDR3 length is 13 residues. With 8 bases clipped from V and 2 bases from J, the junction kept 5 bases outside the gene matches.

The CDR3 DNA follows: TGTGCCAGCAGCTTATCCGCGGGACAGGGAAGCCATCACACTGAAGCTTTCTTT. This translates into CASSLSAGQGSHHTEAFF. The chain combines TRBV7-9 with TRBJ1-1; the match to TRBD1 covers 9 bases. The germline V gene has CDR1 SEHNR and CDR2 FQNEAQ (reference sequence). This CDR3 spans 18 amino acids. J lost 3 bases, V lost 2 bases, and 13 bases had no gene match.

This chain connects TRBV29-1 to TRBJ1-1; 9 nucleotides align to TRBD1. V was pared by 1 base and J by 6 bases, with 6 bases of the junction left unmatched. There are 14 residues in the CDR3. Looked up from germline, CDR1 is SQVTM and CDR2 is ANQGSEA. This CDR3 reads CSVEATGGPAEAFF. The CDR3 DNA reads TGCAGCGTTGAAGCAACAGGGGGCCCCGCTGAAGCTTTCTTT.

The chain employs TRBV9 and TRBJ1-5, with 12 nucleotides matching TRBD1. J gave up 7 bases and V 3 bases, and 5 bases lay outside the gene matches. CDR3 length: 15 residues. Germline V gives CDR1 SGDLS, CDR2 YYNGEE. This chain's CDR3 is CASSEGQGAWQPQHF. In DNA form, the CDR3 reads TGTGCCAGCAGCGAGGGACAGGGGGCTTGGCAGCCCCAGCATTTT.

J is TRBJ2-7 and V is TRBV9; the match to TRBD2 covers 13 bases. Germline CDR1 reads SGDLS; CDR2 reads YYNGEE. V dropped 2 bases and J dropped 3; count of bases not matched to a gene: 2. The CDR3 runs 15 residues. This CDR3 is CASSVGTSGNYEQYF. The DNA of the CDR3 is TGTGCCAGCAGCGTGGGGACTAGCGGGAACTACGAGCAGTACTTC. Full variable domain (rest looked up from reference TRBV9 and TRBJ2-7): DSGVTQTPKHLITATGQRVTLRCSPRSGDLSVYWYQQSLDQGLQFLIQYYNGEERAKGNILERFSAQQFPDLHSELNLSSLELGDSALYFCASSVGTSGNYEQYFGPGTRLTVT.

This chain uses TRBV10-2 with TRBJ2-7, with 8 bases identical to TRBD1. Losses at the gene ends were 7 bases for V and 0 bases for J; bases not matched to a gene: 8. CDR1 is WSHSY, CDR2 SAAADI, per germline. CDR3 length: 15 residues. The CDR3 DNA reads as TGCGCCAGCACCCCGGACAGGGCTACCTCCTACGAGCAGTACTTC. Translating it yields CASTPDRATSYEQYF.

The CDR3 DNA follows: TGTGCCAGCACCCGGGACAGGGGTTTGGGTGGCTACACCTTC. It is translated as CASTRDRGLGGYTF. The chain joins TRBV7-2 to TRBJ1-2, with 10 bases lining up with TRBD1. The CDR3 totals 14 residues. V lost 7 bases, J lost 7 bases, and 9 bases stayed unmatched. Per germline, CDR1 SGHTA and CDR2 FQGNSA.

The chain carries TRBV9 and TRBJ1-2; the match to TRBD1 covers 7 bases. The germline CDR1 and CDR2 sequences are SGDLS and YYNGEE. J gave up 4 bases and V 5 bases, and 8 bases lay outside the gene matches. The CDR3 is 14 residues long. The CDR3 coding sequence is TGTGCCAGCAGGCAGGCCGGGACAGTCTATGGCTACACCTTC. Its protein product is CASRQAGTVYGYTF.